This T cell receptor beta chain derives from a study of blood T cell repertoires in COVID-19 (dated by TCRdb to the early 2020s). Regarding the research as a whole: Samples from collaborators originated in the United States, Italy and Spain and spanned both the acute and convalescent phases of COVID-19. Where available, HLA class I and class II types were obtained from metadata supplied by the sample provider rather than from assay-based typing. The samples were drawn from two sources: the first 160 participants of the ongoing ImmuneRACE study, and about 1,300 subjects contributed by 6 global collaborators. The repertoires were released in a freely available public database intended as a resource for research on the immune response to SARS-CoV-2. The dataset comprised deeply sampled blood TCRbeta repertoires from subjects exposed to, actively infected with, or recovered from COVID-19. The prospective study material was composed of cDNA or gDNA derived from T cells, B-cell-depleted T cells, or PBMCs. The sample metadata nearly always contained a de-identified subject ID, COVID-19 status, age in years and sex.

Broader findings and caveats from the paper: The amount of clinical and demographic metadata varied by source and participant and was provided uncurated.

For this chain, trimming is 8 bases at the V end and 2 bases at the J end, and the number of junction bases without a gene match is 5. For CDR1 and CDR2, the germline V gene lists MGHDK and SYGVNS. The CDR3 numbers 13 residues from cysteine through phenylalanine. Kept here is only the CDR3 DNA, which spans 39 bases and is read in frame from base 1. The collaborating institutions used their own protocols to collect whole blood in K2EDTA tubes. For TCRbeta analysis, collaborators shipped samples in one of three forms: frozen whole blood, isolated PBMCs, or DNA extracted from either of those sample types. This clone was counted once. Its antigen target is currently unknown. Base-call qualities are not available, and no considerably larger clone is one nucleotide away. TCRbeta CDR3 regions were amplified from genomic DNA by means of the immunoSEQ Assay, a bias-controlled multiplex PCR. The paper's data handling went like this. Within the assay, amplification of reference gene primers was used to estimate how many nucleated cells each sample contained. To quantify the absolute abundance of each unique TCRbeta CDR3 rearrangement, sequence reads were collapsed and filtered. Productive Simpson clonality was computed per sample as the square root of Simpson's diversity index over productive rearrangements. Entries here come from immuneACCESS through TCRdb and include only in-frame sequences with V and J called. Some clones fail to appear in such tables; in the studies checked, an unresolved V gene covers under half of the shortfall, and the cause of the remainder is unknown. V, J and clone size reflect that table, while D and trimming were determined from the DNA. The sample profile shows 180,000 or so clones; approximately 85% of them were found once. The ten largest clones represent around 5.2% of the sample.

The sequenced sample consisted of peripheral blood. The chain uses TRBV25-1 and TRBJ1-2; TRBD1 lines up with 7 middle nucleotides. This receptor was obtained from a woman of 80 years or more with acute or convalescent COVID-19. The nucleotides are TGTGCCAGCGGGGCAGGGGGGAACTATGGCTACACCTTC. It encodes CASGAGGNYGYTF.